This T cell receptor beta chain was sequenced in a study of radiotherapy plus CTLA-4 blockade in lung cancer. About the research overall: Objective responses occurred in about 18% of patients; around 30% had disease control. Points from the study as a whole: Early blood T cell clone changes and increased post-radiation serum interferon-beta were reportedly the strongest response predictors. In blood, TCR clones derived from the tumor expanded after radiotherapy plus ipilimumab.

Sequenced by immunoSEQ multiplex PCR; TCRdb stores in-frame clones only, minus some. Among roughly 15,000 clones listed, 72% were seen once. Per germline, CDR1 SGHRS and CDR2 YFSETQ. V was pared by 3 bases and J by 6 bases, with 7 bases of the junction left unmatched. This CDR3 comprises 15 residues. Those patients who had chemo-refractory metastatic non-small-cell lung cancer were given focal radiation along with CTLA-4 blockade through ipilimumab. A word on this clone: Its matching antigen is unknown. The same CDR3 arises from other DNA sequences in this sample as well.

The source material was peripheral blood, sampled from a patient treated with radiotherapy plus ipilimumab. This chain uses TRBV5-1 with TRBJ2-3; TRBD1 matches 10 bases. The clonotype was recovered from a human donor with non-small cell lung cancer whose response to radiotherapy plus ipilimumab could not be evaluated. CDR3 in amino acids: CASSSGQGEADTQYF. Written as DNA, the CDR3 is TGCGCCAGCAGCTCCGGACAGGGGGAGGCGGATACGCAGTATTTT.